This entry lists 16 T cell receptor beta chains sequenced from one sample in a study of cytomegalovirus exposure and HLA in healthy donors. Both 60 Vbeta primers and 13 Jbeta primers went into the PCR. Repertoires were generated with immunoSEQ multiplex PCR, while TCRdb's copy carries only in-frame clones and drops some. The profile covers 150,000 to 200,000 clones, with around 84% appearing a single time and approximately 2.3% taken by the ten largest. Sequencing used PBMCs. Source of these receptors: a man aged 18 to 29 in good health and CMV-seropositive.

This chain joins TRBV27 and TRBJ2-7; 9 bases are a match to TRBD1. The V gene's germline CDR1 is MNHEY and CDR2 SMNVEV (reference sequence). V shed 11 bases, J shed 4 bases, and the junction held 12 bases outside the gene matches. The CDR3 is made up of 14 amino acids. The CDR3 is CASRRDRVFYEQYF. Written as DNA, the CDR3 is TGTGCCTCTCGCCGGGACAGGGTTTTTTACGAGCAGTACTTC.

This chain connects TRBV21-1 to TRBJ2-1; the table assigns TRBD1, which was not confirmed against the DNA. TRBV21-1 is classified as a pseudogene. This CDR3 has 16 residues. CDR3 sequence (DNA): TGTGCCAGCAGCAAGAGCCTCCGGGACAGCTACAATGAGCAGTTCTTC. Amino acids: CASSKSLRDSYNEQFF.

This rearrangement joins TRBV19 to TRBJ1-1; D may be TRBD1 (5 bases). Trimming removed 5 bases from V and 0 bases from J, with 10 bases in between. Germline values: CDR1 LNHDA, CDR2 SQIVND (reference sequence). This CDR3 has 14 residues. The CDR3, as DNA: TGTGCCAGTAGTGGCAGGGTGGTGAACACTGAAGCTTTCTTT. Translating it yields CASSGRVVNTEAFF.

V and J are TRBV14 and TRBJ1-1, with 7 nucleotides matching TRBD1. Germline trimming cut 2 bases from V and 8 bases from J; bases unmatched to any gene: 5. Germline lookup yields CDR1 SGHDN and CDR2 FVKESK. The CDR3 is made up of 13 amino acids. CDR3 loop: CASSQTGTAEAFF. As DNA, the CDR3 is TGTGCCAGCAGCCAAACCGGGACAGCAGAAGCTTTCTTT.

The chain joins TRBV27 to TRBJ2-5; 13 nucleotides line up with TRBD2. CDR3 length equals 15 residues. J gave up 3 bases and V 8 bases, and 6 bases lay outside the gene matches. Germline V lookup: CDR1 MNHEY, CDR2 SMNVEV (reference sequence). The CDR3 DNA follows: TGTGCCAGCGGGAGACTAGCGGGGGGTGAAGAGACCCAGTACTTC. Protein sequence: CASGRLAGGEETQYF.

This chain uses TRBV6-5 with TRBJ1-5; weak D call: TRBD1 (5 bases). The CDR3 length is 15 residues. Trimming cost V 0 bases and J 2 bases, with 8 bases left between them. CDR1 and CDR2 from the germline V gene are MNHEY and SVGAGI. The CDR3 region is CASSYSAGGNQPQHF. CDR3 DNA: TGTGCCAGCAGTTACTCGGCGGGGGGCAATCAGCCCCAGCATTTT.

V is TRBV11-2 and J is TRBJ2-3, with D perhaps matching TRBD1 (6 bases). The CDR3 has 14 residues. V gave up 1 base and J gave up 10 bases, with 15 bases separating them. Germline loops: CDR1 SGHAT, CDR2 FQNNGV. CDR3 in DNA: TGTGCCAGCAGCTTAGCGACAGGTTATGTCCCGCAGTATTTT. It yields the protein CASSLATGYVPQYF. Filled out from reference TRBV11-2 and TRBJ2-3, the complete variable domain reads EAGVAQSPRYKIIEKRQSVAFWCNPISGHATLYWYQQILGQGPKLLIQFQNNGVVDDSQLPKDRFSAERLKGVDSTLKIQPAKLEDSAVYLCASSLATGYVPQYFGPGTRLTVL.

This sequence joins TRBV2 and TRBJ1-2; 7 bases match TRBD1. CDR1 and CDR2 from the germline V gene are SNHLY and FYNNEI. The V gene end was trimmed by 7 bases and the J gene end by 8 bases; junction bases not matched to a gene: 16. The CDR3 contains 15 residues. CDR3 bases: TGTGCCAGCACCGCCCCCACAGGGGTTGGCAACGGCTACACCTTC. Translation gives CASTAPTGVGNGYTF. The complete variable domain, with remaining parts taken from reference TRBV2 and TRBJ1-2, reads EPEVTQTPSHQVTQMGQEVILRCVPISNHLYFYWYRQILGQKVEFLVSFYNNEISEKSEIFDDQFSVERPDGSNFTLKIRSTKLEDSAMYFCASTAPTGVGNGYTFGSGTRLTVV.

With regard to this clone: Additional DNA sequences in this sample encode the identical CDR3. The CDR3: CAWSGLAGADTQYF. The CDR3 DNA reads TGTGCCTGGAGCGGACTAGCGGGGGCAGATACGCAGTATTTT. The chain links TRBV30 to TRBJ2-3, with 13 bases aligning to TRBD2. In germline, CDR1 is GTSNPN, CDR2 SVGIG (reference sequence). V dropped 3 bases and J dropped 4; count of bases not matched to a gene: 1. The CDR3 is made up of 14 amino acids.

V is TRBV18 and J is TRBJ1-6, with D unresolved. With 2 bases removed from V and 8 bases from J, the gap between germline ends came to 7 bases. Germline assignment: CDR1 KGHSH and CDR2 LQKENI. The CDR3 is 13 residues long. CDR3 DNA sequence: TGTGCCAGCTCACCATCCGGGGATTCACCCCTCCACTTT. It specifies CASSPSGDSPLHF.

This clone has only a few counts. This chain links TRBV5-6 with TRBJ2-4; possibly TRBD2 for D (5 bases). The CDR3 has 15 residues. The V and J ends lost 0 bases and 6 bases respectively, with 13 bases between them. In germline, CDR1 is SGHDT, CDR2 YYEEEE. CDR3 region: CASSLARAEGNIQYF. CDR3 DNA sequence: TGTGCCAGCAGCTTGGCCCGGGCCGAGGGAAACATTCAGTACTTC.

The chain carries TRBV7-2 and TRBJ2-5; a possible D gene is TRBD1 (6 bases). Trimming left V 1 base short and J 4 bases short, with 10 bases between. CDR3 length: 14 residues. Per germline, CDR1 SGHTA and CDR2 FQGNSA. In nucleotides, the CDR3 is TGTGCCAGCAGCTTAGACAGGGTGGTAGAGACCCAGTACTTC. Translating gives CASSLDRVVETQYF.

The CDR3: CAWSDSFQQYF. CDR3 bases: TGTGCCTGGAGTGATAGTTTCCAGCAGTACTTC. The chain has TRBV30 and TRBJ2-7, with unresolved D. V gave up 1 base and J gave up 8 bases, with 9 bases separating them. From germline, CDR1 is GTSNPN and CDR2 SVGIG (reference sequence). The CDR3 length is 11 residues.

The V call is TRBV27, the J call TRBJ1-1; D not certain. CDR1 is MNHEY, CDR2 SMNVEV, per germline (reference sequence). Between the trimmed V and J ends, which lost 4 bases and 4 bases, there was a span of 7 bases. This CDR3 comprises 12 residues. The CDR3 DNA follows: TGTGCCAGCAGTTCGGGGTCCACTGAAGCTTTCTTT. Translating gives CASSSGSTEAFF.

The chain joins TRBV4-2 to TRBJ2-7; 7 nucleotides line up with TRBD2. The CDR3 has 15 amino acids. J gave up 0 bases and V 3 bases, and 5 bases lay outside the gene matches. Germline V gene data show CDR1 as LGHNA and CDR2 as YNFKEQ. The CDR3 DNA reads as TGTGCCAGCAGCCAGCAGCGGGGCAACTCCTACGAGCAGTACTTC. It encodes CASSQQRGNSYEQYF.

This clone was counted between two and nine times. The chain has TRBV9 and TRBJ1-6; 8 nucleotides match TRBD1. From germline, CDR1 is SGDLS and CDR2 YYNGEE. CDR3 size: 14 residues. V dropped 0 bases and J dropped 8; count of bases not matched to a gene: 1. The CDR3 region has the DNA TGTGCCAGCAGCGTAGGGGGACAGGATTCACCCCTCCACTTT. Its translation is CASSVGGQDSPLHF.